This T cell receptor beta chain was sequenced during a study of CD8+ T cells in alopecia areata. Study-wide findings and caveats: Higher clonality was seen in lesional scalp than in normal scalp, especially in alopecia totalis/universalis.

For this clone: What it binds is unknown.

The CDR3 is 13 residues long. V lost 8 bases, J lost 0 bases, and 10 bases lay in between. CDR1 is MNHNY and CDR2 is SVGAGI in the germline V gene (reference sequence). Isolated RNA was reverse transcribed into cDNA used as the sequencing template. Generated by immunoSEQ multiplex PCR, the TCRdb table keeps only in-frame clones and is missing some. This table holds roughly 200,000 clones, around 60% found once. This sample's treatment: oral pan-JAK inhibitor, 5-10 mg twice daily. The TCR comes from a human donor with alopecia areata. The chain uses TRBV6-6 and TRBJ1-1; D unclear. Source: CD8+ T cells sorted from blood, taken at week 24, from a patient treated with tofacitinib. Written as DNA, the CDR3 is TGTGCCAGCTCCGAAGGGCTGAACACTGAAGCTTTCTTT. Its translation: CASSEGLNTEAFF.